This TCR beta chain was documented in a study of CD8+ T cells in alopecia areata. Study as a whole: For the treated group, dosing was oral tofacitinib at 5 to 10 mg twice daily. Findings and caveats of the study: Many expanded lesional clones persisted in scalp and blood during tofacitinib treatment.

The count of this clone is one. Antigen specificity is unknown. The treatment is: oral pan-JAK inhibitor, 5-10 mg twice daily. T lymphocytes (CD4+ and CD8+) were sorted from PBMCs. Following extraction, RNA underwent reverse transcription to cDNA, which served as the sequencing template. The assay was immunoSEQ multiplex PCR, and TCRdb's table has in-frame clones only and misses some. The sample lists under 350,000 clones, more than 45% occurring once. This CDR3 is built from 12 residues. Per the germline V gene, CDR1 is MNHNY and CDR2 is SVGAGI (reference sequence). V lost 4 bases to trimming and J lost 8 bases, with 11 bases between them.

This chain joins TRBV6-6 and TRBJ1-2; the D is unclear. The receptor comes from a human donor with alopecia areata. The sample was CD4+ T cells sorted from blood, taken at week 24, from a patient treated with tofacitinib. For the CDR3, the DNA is TGTGCCAGCAGTTTGAGGGAGGACGGCTACACCTTC. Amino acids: CASSLREDGYTF.